The 2 T cell receptor beta chains in this list originate from one sample, sequenced in a study of cytomegalovirus exposure and HLA in healthy donors. 13 Jbeta primers and 60 Vbeta primers were used for the PCR. Using immunoSEQ multiplex PCR, the repertoire was profiled, and TCRdb retains in-frame clones only, with some absent. The repertoire consists of about 150,000 clones, with approximately 80% occurring once and the leading ten covering around 3.6%. The sequencing sample was made of PBMCs. The receptors derive from a male donor in good health and CMV-seronegative.

This chain joins TRBV9 and TRBJ2-3; the D gene is possibly TRBD2 (5 bases). V was clipped by 3 bases and J by 0 bases, with 11 bases between them. The germline V gene encodes CDR1 SGDLS and CDR2 YYNGEE. The CDR3 sequence is 15 residues long. The CDR3 sequence: CASSDRGASTDTQYF. The CDR3 DNA is TGTGCCAGCAGCGACCGGGGAGCAAGCACAGATACGCAGTATTTT.

The rearrangement uses TRBV5-1 and TRBJ2-7; D remains unclear. The CDR3 is 12 amino acids. Trimming removed 7 bases from V and 5 bases from J, with 13 bases in between. The germline CDR1 and CDR2 sequences are SGHRS and YFSETQ. The CDR3 spells CASADYRDEQYF. CDR3 coding DNA: TGCGCCAGCGCGGATTATCGCGACGAGCAGTACTTC.